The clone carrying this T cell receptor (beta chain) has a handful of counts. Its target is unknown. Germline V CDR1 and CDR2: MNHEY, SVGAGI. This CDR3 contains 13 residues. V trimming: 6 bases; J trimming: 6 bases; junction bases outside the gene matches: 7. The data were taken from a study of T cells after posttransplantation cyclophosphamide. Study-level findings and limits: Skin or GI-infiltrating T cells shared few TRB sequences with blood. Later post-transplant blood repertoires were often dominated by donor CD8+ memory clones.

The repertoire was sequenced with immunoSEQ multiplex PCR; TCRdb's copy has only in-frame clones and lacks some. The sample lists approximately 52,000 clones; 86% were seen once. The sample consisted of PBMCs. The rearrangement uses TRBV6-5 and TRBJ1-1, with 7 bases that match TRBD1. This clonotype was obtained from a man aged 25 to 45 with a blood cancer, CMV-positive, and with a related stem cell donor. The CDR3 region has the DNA TGTGCCAGCAGCGAGGGACAGAGCCCTGAAGCTTTCTTT. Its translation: CASSEGQSPEAFF.